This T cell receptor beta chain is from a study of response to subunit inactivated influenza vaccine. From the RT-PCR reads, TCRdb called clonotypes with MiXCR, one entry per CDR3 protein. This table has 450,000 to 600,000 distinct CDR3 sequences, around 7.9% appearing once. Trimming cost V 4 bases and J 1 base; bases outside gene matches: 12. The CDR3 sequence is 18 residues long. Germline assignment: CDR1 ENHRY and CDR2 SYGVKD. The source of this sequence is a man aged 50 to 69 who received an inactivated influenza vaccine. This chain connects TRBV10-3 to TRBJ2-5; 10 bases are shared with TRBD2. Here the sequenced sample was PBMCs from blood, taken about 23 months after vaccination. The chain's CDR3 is CAISGTSSGGRIQETQYF. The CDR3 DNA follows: TGTGCCATCAGTGGGACGTCTAGCGGGGGCCGAATCCAAGAGACCCAGTACTTC.